The clone carrying this TCR beta chain was observed a single time. The antigen is unknown. This sample is drawn from a study of T cell responses to AZD1222 COVID-19 vaccine. Study-level points and caveats: The sample set comprised mostly white British donors with more females, and clonal diversity was possibly underestimated.

Only in-frame clones appear in the TCRdb table, and some are missing; sequencing was by immunoSEQ multiplex PCR. Of some 52,000 clones detected, approximately 86% appear once; the ten largest clones hold roughly 2.5%. Germline V CDR1 and CDR2: GTSNPN, SVGIG (reference sequence). The CDR3 contains 12 residues. The V gene lost 2 bases and the J gene lost 4 bases, with 8 bases spanning the gap. The V call is TRBV30, the J call TRBJ1-2; unclear D gene. The specimen comprised peripheral blood, sampled 28 days after the second AZD1222 dose. The origin of this receptor is an adult who received the AZD1222 COVID-19 vaccine. The CDR3 sequence: CAWSRSAYGYTF. Here the CDR3 DNA reads TGTGCCTGGAGTAGAAGTGCCTATGGCTACACCTTC.